Shown below are 4 T cell receptor beta chains from a single sample sequenced in a study of neurological immune-mediated disorders. TCRdb itself ran the 5' RACE reads through MiXCR, one entry per CDR3 protein. The table shows some 47,000 distinct CDR3 sequences, with about 22% occurring only once. Sample time point: technical triplicate 3. Input material: PBMCs. These receptors all stem from a man aged 55 to 70 with HTLV-1-associated myelopathy (HAM/TSP).

This clonotype was counted many times. The chain carries TRBV9 and TRBJ2-2; D is ambiguous. The germline CDR1 and CDR2 sequences are SGDLS and YYNGEE. V was pared by 3 bases and J by 1 base, with 13 bases between. The CDR3 is 16 amino acids. Written as DNA, the CDR3 is TGTGCCAGCAGCGCTCGCGCGCTGGAGAACACCGGGGAGCTGTTTTTT. Protein sequence: CASSARALENTGELFF.

This clonotype was recorded at least ten times. J is TRBJ2-7 and V is TRBV29-1, with TRBD2 as a possible D gene (7 bases). Germline V gene sequence: CDR1 SQVTM, CDR2 ANQGSEA. Trimming took 7 bases from V and 3 from J, leaving 19 bases between them. This CDR3 is 14 amino acids long. The CDR3 here is CSAGPGRGLYEQYF. The CDR3 bases are TGCAGCGCAGGTCCGGGGCGGGGGCTCTACGAGCAGTACTTC.

This clonotype was found many times. The chain combines TRBV27 with TRBJ2-3; 7 nucleotides line up with TRBD1. Trimming cost V 0 bases and J 5 bases; bases outside gene matches: 11. Germline-derived CDR1 and CDR2 are MNHEY and SMNVEV (reference sequence). This CDR3 has 17 amino acids. The CDR3 sequence is CASSLSPETGMGDTQYF. The CDR3 region has the DNA TGTGCCAGCAGTTTATCACCCGAGACAGGGATGGGAGATACGCAGTATTTT.

This clonotype was detected many times. The chain joins TRBV6-1 to TRBJ2-5; TRBD1 matches at 7 bases. The trim removed 8 bases at V and 5 bases at J, leaving 8 bases unmatched. The CDR3 is made up of 13 amino acids. Germline CDR1 reads MNHNS; CDR2 reads SASEGT. As DNA, the CDR3 is TGTGCCAGCCTCGACAGGGCCCGGGAGACCCAGTACTTC. Amino acids: CASLDRARETQYF.